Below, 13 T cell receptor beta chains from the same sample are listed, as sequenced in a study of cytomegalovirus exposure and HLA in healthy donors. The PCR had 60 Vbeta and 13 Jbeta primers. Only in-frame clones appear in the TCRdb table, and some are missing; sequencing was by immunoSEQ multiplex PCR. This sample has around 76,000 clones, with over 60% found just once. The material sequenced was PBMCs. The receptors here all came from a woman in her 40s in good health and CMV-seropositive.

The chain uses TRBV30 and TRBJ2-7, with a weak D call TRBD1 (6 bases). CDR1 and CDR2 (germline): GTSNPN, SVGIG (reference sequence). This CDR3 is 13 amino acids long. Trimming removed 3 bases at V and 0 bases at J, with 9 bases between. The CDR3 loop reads CAWRFRGSYEQYF. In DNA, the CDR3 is TGTGCCTGGAGGTTCAGGGGCTCCTACGAGCAGTACTTC.

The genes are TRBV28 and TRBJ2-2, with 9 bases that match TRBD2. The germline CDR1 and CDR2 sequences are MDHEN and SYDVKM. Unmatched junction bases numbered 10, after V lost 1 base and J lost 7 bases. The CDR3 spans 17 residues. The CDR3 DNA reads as TGTGCCAGCAGTTTATCCCGCGGGAGGGTTTTCGACGGGGAGCTGTTTTTT. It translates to CASSLSRGRVFDGELFF.

In DNA form, the CDR3 reads TGCGCCAGCAGTGCGGGACTAGCGGGCATGACAGATACGCAGTATTTT. Its translation is CASSAGLAGMTDTQYF. The chain has TRBV10-1 and TRBJ2-3; TRBD2 matches 12 bases. J gave up 3 bases and V 4 bases, and 5 bases lay outside the gene matches. Per germline, CDR1 WNHNN and CDR2 SYGVQD (reference sequence). The CDR3 totals 16 residues.

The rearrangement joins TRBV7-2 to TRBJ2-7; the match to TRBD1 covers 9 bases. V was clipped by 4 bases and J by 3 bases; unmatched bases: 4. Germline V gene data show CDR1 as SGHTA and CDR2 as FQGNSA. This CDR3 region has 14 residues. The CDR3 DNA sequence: TGTGCCAGCAGCTACCGGGACAGGGACTACGAGCAGTACTTC. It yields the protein CASSYRDRDYEQYF.

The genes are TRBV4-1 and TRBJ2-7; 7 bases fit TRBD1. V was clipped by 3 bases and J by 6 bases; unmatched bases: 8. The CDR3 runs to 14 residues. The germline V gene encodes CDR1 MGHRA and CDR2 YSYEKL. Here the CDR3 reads CASSHEEGAVEQYF. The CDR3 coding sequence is TGCGCCAGCAGCCACGAAGAGGGGGCCGTCGAGCAGTACTTC.

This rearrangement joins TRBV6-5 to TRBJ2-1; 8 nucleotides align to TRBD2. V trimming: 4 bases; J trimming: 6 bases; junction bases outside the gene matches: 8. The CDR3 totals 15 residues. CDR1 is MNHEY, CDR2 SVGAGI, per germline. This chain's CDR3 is CASSFPGGRFNEQFF. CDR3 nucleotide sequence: TGTGCCAGCAGTTTCCCGGGGGGGCGGTTCAATGAGCAGTTCTTC.

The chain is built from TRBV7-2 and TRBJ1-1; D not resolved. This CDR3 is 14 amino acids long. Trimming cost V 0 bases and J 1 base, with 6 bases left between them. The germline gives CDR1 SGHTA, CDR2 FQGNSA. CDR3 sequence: CASSLALRNTEAFF. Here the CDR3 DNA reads TGTGCCAGCAGCTTAGCACTTAGGAACACTGAAGCTTTCTTT.

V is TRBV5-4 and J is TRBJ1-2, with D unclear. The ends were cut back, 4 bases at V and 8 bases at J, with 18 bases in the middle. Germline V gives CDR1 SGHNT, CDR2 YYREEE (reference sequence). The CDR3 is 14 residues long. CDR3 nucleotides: TGTGCCAGCAGCACTCCTACGGCGTCGGGAGGCTACACCTTC. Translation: CASSTPTASGGYTF.

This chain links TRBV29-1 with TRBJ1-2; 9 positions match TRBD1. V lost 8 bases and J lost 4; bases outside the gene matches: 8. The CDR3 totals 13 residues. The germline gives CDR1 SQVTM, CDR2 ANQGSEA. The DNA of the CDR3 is TGCAGCACACAGGGGGCGCCGGGCTATGGCTACACCTTC. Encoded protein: CSTQGAPGYGYTF. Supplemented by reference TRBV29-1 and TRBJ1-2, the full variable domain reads SAVISQKPSRDICQRGTSLTIQCQVDSQVTMMFWYRQQPGQSLTLIATANQGSEATYESGFVIDKFPISRPNLTFSTLTVSNMSPEDSSIYLCSTQGAPGYGYTFGSGTRLTVV.

CDR3 in DNA: TGTGCCACCGTCGGTCCCTACAGGGGAGGTGAGCAGTTCTTC. Residues: CATVGPYRGGEQFF. The genes are TRBV6-5 and TRBJ2-1, with a weak D call TRBD1 (7 bases). Trimming removed 10 bases from V and 9 bases from J, with 22 bases in between. CDR1 and CDR2 (germline): MNHEY, SVGAGI. CDR3 length: 14 amino acids.

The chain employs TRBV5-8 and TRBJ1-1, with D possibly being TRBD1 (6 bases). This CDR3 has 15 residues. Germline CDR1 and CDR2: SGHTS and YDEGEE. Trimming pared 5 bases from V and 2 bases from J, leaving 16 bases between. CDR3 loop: CASSILDSPNTEAFF. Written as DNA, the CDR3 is TGTGCCAGCAGTATTCTGGACAGCCCTAACACTGAAGCTTTCTTT.

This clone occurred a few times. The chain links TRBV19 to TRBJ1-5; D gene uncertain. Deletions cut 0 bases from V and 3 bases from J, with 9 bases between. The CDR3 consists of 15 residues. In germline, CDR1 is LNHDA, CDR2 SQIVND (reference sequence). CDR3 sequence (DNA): TGTGCCAGTAGTATAGATTCCAGAAACAATCAGCCCCAGCATTTT. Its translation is CASSIDSRNNQPQHF.

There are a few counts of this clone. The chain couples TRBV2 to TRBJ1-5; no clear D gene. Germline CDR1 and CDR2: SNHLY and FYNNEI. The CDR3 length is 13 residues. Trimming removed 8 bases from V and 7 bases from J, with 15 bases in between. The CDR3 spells CASEAWGGQPQHF. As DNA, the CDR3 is TGTGCCAGCGAAGCTTGGGGAGGGCAGCCCCAGCATTTT.